This T cell receptor (beta chain) was captured in a study of blood T cell repertoires in COVID-19 (dated by TCRdb to about 2020). Background on the whole study: Collaborator samples came from the United States, Italy and Spain and covered acute and convalescent phases of COVID-19. The material from the prospective study consisted of cDNA or gDNA derived from T cells, B-cell-depleted T cells, or PBMCs. Deeply sampled blood TCRbeta repertoires from subjects exposed to, actively infected with, or recovered from COVID-19 were included in the dataset. The repertoires were made available in a free public database intended to serve as a resource for research on the immune response to SARS-CoV-2. Samples came from the ongoing ImmuneRACE study (first 160 participants) plus 1,254 subjects from 6 global collaborators. Nearly every sample came with metadata listing a de-identified subject ID, COVID-19 status, age in years and sex. Where available, HLA class I and class II types were obtained from metadata supplied by the sample provider rather than from assay-based typing. The full study reports these points: The quantity of clinical and demographic metadata differed by source and by participant and was supplied without curation.

Each collaborating institution followed its own protocols to collect whole blood in K2EDTA tubes. For TCRbeta analysis, collaborators shipped samples as frozen whole blood, isolated PBMCs, or DNA extracted from either of those sample types. Taken from cysteine to phenylalanine, the CDR3 has 13 residues. The CDR3 DNA has 39 bases and is translated from base 1. CDR1 and CDR2 are drawn from the germline V gene (reference sequence): SGHNT, YYREEE. Trimming costs V 0 bases and J 7 bases, and their ends lie 10 bases apart. In regard to this clone: No cognate antigen has been identified for it. Base quality data are lacking; no much larger clone is found one base away.

TCRbeta CDR3 regions were amplified from genomic DNA by means of the immunoSEQ Assay, a bias-controlled multiplex PCR. On the authors' methods: The number of nucleated cells in each sample was estimated from the amplification of reference gene primers within the assay. Sequence reads were collapsed and filtered to measure the absolute abundance of every unique TCRbeta CDR3 rearrangement. For each sample, productive Simpson clonality was calculated as the square root of Simpson's diversity index across productive rearrangements. Imported from immuneACCESS, the table was reduced by TCRdb to in-frame sequences with V and J called. These copies leave out some clones; in studies compared against another copy, an unresolved V gene accounts for under half, and the cause of the remainder is not known. The DNA was the basis for D and trimming; V, J and clone size are from that table. This sample gives approximately 210,000 clones in total; approximately 84% of them show up just once. Of the sample, 7.6% is held by the ten largest clones.

The sequenced material came from peripheral blood. The TCR was taken from a woman in her forties or fifties with active or convalescent COVID-19. The sequence joins TRBV5-4 to TRBJ1-1, with the D segment identity uncertain. The CDR3 sequence is CASSLVEGGEAFF. The bases are TGTGCCAGCAGCTTGGTGGAGGGTGGTGAAGCTTTCTTT.